What follows are 14 T cell receptor beta chains derived from one specimen sequenced in a study of T cells after yellow fever vaccination. TCRdb analysed the 5' RACE reads with MiXCR anew, one entry per CDR3 protein. The table lists 250,000 to 400,000 distinct CDR3 sequences, roughly 4.3% of them singletons. Sequencing used PBMCs, obtained 5 days after the yellow fever booster vaccination. These receptors all come from a man younger than 35 who received the YFV17D yellow fever vaccine.

There are a few counts of this clonotype. This chain links TRBV7-9 with TRBJ1-2; D ambiguous. The CDR3 consists of 12 residues. The V gene lost 5 bases and the J gene lost 5 bases, with 9 bases spanning the gap. Germline CDR1 and CDR2: SEHNR and FQNEAQ (reference sequence). CDR3 sequence (DNA): TGTGCCAGCAGCCCGTTTGGGTATGGCTACACCTTC. Translation gives CASSPFGYGYTF.

This clonotype occurred a few times. V and J are TRBV2 and TRBJ2-5; perhaps D is TRBD1 or TRBD2 (7 bases each). CDR3 length equals 14 residues. Germline CDR1 reads SNHLY; CDR2 reads FYNNEI. V lost 6 bases and J lost 6, with 17 bases in between. CDR3 residues: CASSLQGRGKTQYF. The CDR3 DNA follows: TGTGCCAGCAGCTTACAGGGGAGGGGTAAGACCCAGTACTTC.

Only a few counts were recorded for this clonotype. This chain connects TRBV6-5 to TRBJ1-1, with no clear D. CDR1 is MNHEY and CDR2 is SVGAGI in the germline V gene. This CDR3 has 13 amino acids. Trimming left V 5 bases short and J 3 bases short, with 10 bases between. The CDR3 loop reads CASSRRSDTEAFF. In DNA form, the CDR3 reads TGTGCCAGCAGTAGACGGTCGGACACTGAAGCTTTCTTT.

This clonotype was counted a few times. This chain joins TRBV12-3 or TRBV12-4 and TRBJ1-5; D remains ambiguous. This CDR3 contains 14 residues. V lost 6 bases, J lost 2 bases, and 11 bases lay in between. This chain's CDR3 is CASRLNRGNQPQHF. The CDR3 nucleotides are TGTGCCAGCAGGTTGAACCGAGGCAATCAGCCCCAGCATTTT.

In its sample, this clonotype was seen many times. The chain is built from TRBV27 and TRBJ2-7, with 8 bases fitting TRBD1. There are 14 residues in the CDR3. V lost 6 bases to trimming and J lost 6 bases; unmatched junction nucleotides: 10. Looked up from germline, CDR1 is MNHEY and CDR2 is SMNVEV (reference sequence). This CDR3 reads CASSLLPGGSEQYF. The CDR3 coding sequence is TGTGCCAGCAGCCTCCTGCCAGGGGGCTCCGAGCAGTACTTC.

This clonotype was counted ten times or more. The chain carries TRBV5-6 and TRBJ2-7, with D perhaps given as TRBD1 or TRBD2 (6 bases each). Germline V CDR1 and CDR2: SGHDT, YYEEEE. Trimming left V 0 bases short and J 2 bases short, with 9 bases between. This CDR3 is 14 amino acids long. The CDR3 reads CASSLERGAYEQYF. The CDR3 coding sequence is TGTGCCAGCAGCTTGGAAAGGGGGGCCTACGAGCAGTACTTC.

This clonotype appeared many times. The rearrangement links TRBV9 to TRBJ1-2; D call uncertain. This CDR3 comprises 12 residues. Trimming took 4 bases from V and 4 from J, leaving 8 bases between them. The germline V gene has CDR1 SGDLS and CDR2 YYNGEE. The chain's CDR3 is CASSPDFYGYTF. As DNA, the CDR3 is TGTGCCAGCAGCCCCGACTTCTATGGCTACACCTTC.

This clonotype was counted between two and nine times. The chain has TRBV19 and TRBJ1-1, with TRBD1 matching over 9 bases. The germline V gene encodes CDR1 LNHDA and CDR2 SQIVND (reference sequence). This CDR3 has 16 amino acids. J was trimmed by 0 bases and V by 6 bases; bases with no gene match: 8. The CDR3 is CASRPGQGLVNTEAFF. DNA of the CDR3: TGTGCCAGTAGACCGGGACAGGGTTTGGTGAACACTGAAGCTTTCTTT. The full variable domain, its missing parts supplied by reference TRBV19 and TRBJ1-1, is DGGITQSPKYLFRKEGQNVTLSCEQNLNHDAMYWYRQDPGQGLRLIYYSQIVNDFQKGDIAEGYSVSREKKESFPLTVTSAQKNPTAFYLCASRPGQGLVNTEAFFGQGTRLTVV.

This clonotype was observed many times. The chain joins TRBV14 to TRBJ1-2, with D unclear. The germline V gene has CDR1 SGHDN and CDR2 FVKESK. The V end was cut by 4 bases, the J end by 4 bases, with 10 bases between. CDR3 length: 13 amino acids. CDR3 DNA: TGTGCCAGCAGCCCCGCGGGTACCTATGGCTACACCTTC. Translation gives CASSPAGTYGYTF.

This clonotype was seen ten or more times. The gene calls are TRBV7-2 and TRBJ2-3, with 8 bases aligning to TRBD2. The germline gives CDR1 SGHTA, CDR2 FQGNSA. The CDR3 is 16 residues long. The junction had 9 bases not matched to a gene; V was cut back by 6 bases and J by 1 base. This chain's CDR3 is CASRSAGLAGTDTQYF. The DNA for the CDR3 is TGTGCCAGCAGGTCAGCTGGACTAGCCGGCACAGATACGCAGTATTTT.

This clonotype was detected many times. This sequence joins TRBV2 and TRBJ2-7; 7 nucleotides match TRBD1. Losses at the gene ends were 4 bases for V and 1 base for J; bases not matched to a gene: 4. Germline V gene sequence: CDR1 SNHLY, CDR2 FYNNEI. The CDR3 length is 14 residues. The CDR3 bases are TGTGCCAGCAGTGCCCGGGACAGATCCTACGAGCAGTACTTC. Residues: CASSARDRSYEQYF.

This clonotype was seen a few times. The chain recombines TRBV3-1 with TRBJ2-7; D may be TRBD1 (6 bases). V lost 5 bases, J lost 3 bases, and 20 bases lay in between. CDR1 and CDR2 (germline): LGHDT, YNNKEL (reference sequence). The CDR3 extends over 16 amino acids. CDR3: CASSFRYRTANYEQYF. CDR3 sequence (DNA): TGTGCCAGCAGCTTCAGGTATCGGACAGCCAACTACGAGCAGTACTTC.

A few counts support this clonotype. The chain employs TRBV12-3 or TRBV12-4 and TRBJ2-3; D possibly corresponds to TRBD1 (5 bases). This CDR3 is 17 amino acids long. V lost 6 bases to trimming and J lost 0 bases, with 19 bases between them. CDR3 sequence: CASRGTGRAYSTDTQYF. DNA of the CDR3: TGTGCCAGCAGGGGTACCGGCAGGGCATATAGCACAGATACGCAGTATTTT.

This clonotype was recorded a few times. The chain carries TRBV20-1 and TRBJ1-5; TRBD1 is a possible D gene (6 bases). Trimming removed 0 bases from V and 1 base from J, with 10 bases in between. CDR3 length: 15 amino acids. CDR1 is DFQATT and CDR2 is SNEGSKA in the germline V gene (reference sequence). CDR3 sequence reads: CSAREPTGSNQPQHF. In nucleotides, the CDR3 is TGCAGTGCTAGAGAACCCACAGGGAGCAATCAGCCCCAGCATTTT.